This T cell receptor (beta chain) was retrieved from a study of cytomegalovirus exposure and HLA in healthy donors (dated by TCRdb to the late 2010s). General notes on the study: According to an earlier analysis of around 600 of the donors, some 170 million T cells yielded some 120 million unique TCR beta sequences and approximately 300 Gb of sequence data. Donor age, sex, ethnicity and CMV serostatus were collected together with the repertoire data. Every discovery cohort repertoire had been produced on one sequencing platform. Along with the roughly 670-subject first cohort, a separate validation cohort of 120 different subjects was used. The study aimed to test whether cataloging public T cell receptors could reveal signatures of past pathogen exposure. To predict cytomegalovirus infection status, the study brought together high-throughput TCR immunosequencing, statistical association of individual TCRs with disease status, and machine learning. Using immunosequencing, the study profiled T cell repertoires from approximately 700 subjects and related those repertoires to cytomegalovirus serostatus. HLA typing included class I and class II loci at four-digit resolution. In an earlier analysis of 587 of the donors, high-throughput TCR beta sequencing was used to judge whether each TCR beta V gene segment behaved as functional or pseudogenic. Typing coverage differed by locus: A, B, C, DRB1 and DQB1 were typed in roughly 629-630 donors, DQA1 in 500 to 550, DPA1 in over 600, and DPB1 in around 440. To study patterns of TCR occurrence, a later analysis re-analyzed previously published TCR beta repertoires from hundreds of donors and added high-resolution HLA genotyping. Among roughly 400 genotyped donors of the cohort, an average of around 250,000 unique TCR beta nucleotide sequences was sequenced per donor, of which about 19% were non-productive. Approximately 300 gigabases of sequencing data and 91 million or so unique TCR sequences made up an early release that covered fewer than 650 HLA-typed donors. Because of strong linkage in the cohort, roughly five DR-DQ haplotypes were treated as single units for association and clustering. In a later genetic analysis, genome-wide SNP genotypes for about three fifths of the roughly 670 donors were used, and that subset was treated as a discovery cohort. Of the approximately 400 genotyped donors, less than 90% were placed in the genetic ancestry cluster associated with self-reported Caucasian donors. The later analysis used no new phenotypic data to find candidate immune exposures, relying instead on TCR beta sequences and their occurrence across donors.

In total, fewer than 750 healthy bone marrow donors made up the cohort. Cohort members were all nominally healthy when sampled, although unrecorded immune exposures were likely present. The donor tested CMV seropositive and was one of the 289 seropositive cohort members. A peripheral blood sample was collected from each donor, and TCR beta sequencing was performed on peripheral blood mononuclear cells. The Qiagen DNeasy Blood Extraction Kit was used to extract genomic DNA from the blood cell samples. Libraries were made using the immunoSEQ multiplex PCR assay. For the multiplex PCR, a mixture combining 60 forward primers for TCR Vbeta segments and 13 reverse primers for TCR Jbeta segments was used. A multiplex PCR assay on genomic DNA amplified the CDR3 region of rearranged TCR beta genes. On the Illumina HiSeq System, the amplified TCR beta libraries were sequenced as 87-base-pair reads. From the authors' description of their analysis: Across the 700 or so repertoires, a later analysis counted about 81 million unique TCR beta chains, around 11 million of which were shared by at least two donors. To remove PCR and sequencing errors, raw reads were error-corrected and collapsed into unique sequences using a nearest-neighbor algorithm that merged closely related sequences. To assign V, D and J gene segments, CDR3 sequences were aligned to IMGT reference sequences. For a sequence to be retained, at least a six-nucleotide match to both a V gene segment and a J gene segment was required. Rearrangements were called productive when the CDR3 lacked stop codons and stayed in frame with V and J; all others were non-productive. Following IMGT convention, CDR3 was defined as the stretch from the second conserved V-encoded cysteine to the conserved J-encoded phenylalanine. In an earlier analysis of more than 550 of the donors, sequences lacking an unambiguous match to a single V gene segment were excluded. In an earlier analysis of a few hundred of the donors, V segments were called functional above 56.7% productive rearrangements and were called segregating when the between-donor standard deviation exceeded 5%. A statistical classification framework was built for diagnosing cytomegalovirus status from the catalog of TCR beta chain sequences. In a later analysis, V and J genes were assigned by comparing TCR nucleotide sequences against IMGT/GENE-DB human TR gene sequences. In a later analysis, CDR3 sequences and most-parsimonious VDJ recombination scenarios were assigned using the TCRdist pipeline. In a later analysis, each TCR beta chain was defined by its CDR3 amino acid sequence together with its V-gene family, and reads lacking a unique V-gene family were excluded. As a way to deal with suspected cross-contamination and a sequencing artifact, a later analysis dropped under 600 nucleotide sequences that were highly shared and had low generation probability. For each public chain, a later analysis derived a clonal expansion index from normalized ranks of inferred template counts within each repertoire. A later analysis computed generation probabilities with a VDJ recombination model fitted to out-of-frame rearrangements, and checked the results against IGoR. Hypergeometric tests were used in a later analysis to score TCR-TCR, TCR-HLA and TCR-CMV co-occurrence, with a repertoire-size bias correction applied to the TCR pairs. In a later analysis, false discovery rates were estimated by permuting HLA or CMV assignments 20 times. In a later analysis, co-occurring TCRs were grouped using DBSCAN, with TCRdist sequence similarity added in when clustering inside HLA-allele-positive subsets. Co-occurrence clustering excluded repertoires with fewer than 30,000 or more than 120,000 public chains, plus five with anomalous nucleotide sharing. This immuneACCESS table, as held by TCRdb, lists in-frame sequences with V and J called but not all clones. Of the missing ones, under half trace to an unresolved V gene in checked studies; the others have no known cause. That table furnishes V, J and clone size, whereas the DNA furnished D and trimming. Here the sample has approximately 260,000 clones; about four fifths occur a single time. The top ten hold 2% to 2.5% of the sample.

As for this clone: It lacks a known antigen. The record has no base qualities; no much larger clone is one base away.

Points the paper makes about the study in general: Linkage disequilibrium might explain the correlated functional status among segregating V segments, but an unknown experimental factor could not be excluded. In a later analysis, the rate of TCR association differed among HLA loci, with DRB1 alleles having the most associated TCRs and HLA-C alleles having the fewest. A later genetic analysis associated a missense DCLRE1C variant with V-gene and J-gene trimming of TCR beta chains, and an independent cohort replicated the association. In a later analysis, around 17,000 TCR beta sequences were associated with specific HLA alleles at a false discovery rate of 0.05. Roughly uniform sequencing depth across donors was assumed in presence/absence analyses, although this assumption may not hold. Because counts were too low, approximately 18 rarely observed V segments, including chromosome 9 orphons, were excluded from the earlier analysis of some 540 of the donors. A further reported finding was that TCR beta sequences accurately predicted the HLA-A and HLA-B alleles for most subjects in the first cohort. A later genetic analysis reported fewer N-insertions in productive TCRs among donors in an Asian-associated ancestry cluster than the roughly 620-donor mean. In both the original and validation cohorts, the classifier was reported to diagnose cytomegalovirus status with high specificity and sensitivity. The only immune exposure information available for the cohort was CMV serostatus. In vitro tests confirmed that a few of the cytomegalovirus-associated TCR beta chains recognize cytomegalovirus antigens. When HLA alleles, especially DR and DQ, strongly co-occurred, TCR associations were difficult to assign to individual alleles. In an earlier analysis of fewer than 750 of the donors, most TCR beta V segments were observed in productive rearrangements about 87% or about 30% of the time, broadly matching IMGT annotations. A cluster of highly shared sequence variants was judged likely to be a technical artifact of the sequencing pipeline. While some public TCRs were present in many individuals, most TCR sequences turned up only very rarely across donors. According to a later analysis, parvovirus B19, influenza, CMV and Epstein-Barr virus appeared linked to several top co-occurrence clusters. The study gave a list of 150 to 200 TCR beta chains associated with cytomegalovirus. The 87-base-pair reads could not distinguish some IMGT-functional V segments, including TRBV6-2 and TRBV6-3, so those segments were excluded. The cohort was sequenced for TCR beta chains only, and without alpha or paired-chain data the features that could be detected were limited. A later analysis found that most CMV-associated TCR beta chains appeared HLA-restricted, with HLA associations seemingly driven largely by CMV exposure. The authors suggested that the approach could potentially be extended to other disease states and immunological phenotypes. Because HLA typing was missing for some donors at each locus, association tests included only the typed subset. Compared with equally common non-associated chains, HLA-associated TCR beta chains in a later analysis were more clonally expanded and had lower generation probabilities.

Trimmed from V: 4 bases; trimmed from J: 8 bases; junction bases lacking a gene match: 8. From the germline V gene (reference sequence), CDR1 is LNHDA and CDR2 is SQIVND. Including the terminal cysteine and phenylalanine, the CDR3 comprises 14 residues. Only the CDR3 region is kept as DNA, spanning 42 bases read in frame from base 1. The rearrangement joined TRBV19 to TRBJ2-1; 7 bases in between match TRBD2. The sample taken for sequencing was PBMCs. This TCR derives from a woman aged 40 to 50 in good health and CMV-seropositive. The CDR3 is CASSRGLGPYEQFF. The DNA sequence follows: TGTGCCAGTAGTAGAGGACTAGGTCCGTATGAGCAGTTCTTC.